Sequencing of this T cell receptor beta chain was carried out in a study of human T cells and chemical hapten exposure. Concerning this clonotype: Its antigen is not identified.

As to time point: patch test 3, about 24 weeks after DPC sensitization. As for treatment: therapeutic diphenylcyclopropenone sensitization with weekly scalp DPC. The CDR3 length is 14 residues. V lost 4 bases and J lost 4, with 14 bases in between. The V gene's germline CDR1 is SGDLS and CDR2 YYNGEE. Notes on the study in general: DPC sensitization produced no change in TCRs with frequency above 1 in 1000.

TCRdb re-derived calls from the RACE reads in MiXCR, one entry per CDR3 protein. Among roughly 71,000 distinct CDR3 sequences listed, 11% were seen once. The material was whole blood, obtained in connection with sensitization to the hapten diphenylcyclopropenone (DPC). The chain is built from TRBV9 and TRBJ1-1; D remains ambiguous. The TCR sequence derives from a woman in her 50s with alopecia areata. Some clones in this sample may be carry-over from other donors' samples. DNA for the CDR3: TGTGCCAGCAGCCCCGTACCGGGATCCACTGAAGCTTTCTTT. This sequence encodes CASSPVPGSTEAFF.